The clone carrying this T cell receptor (beta chain) turned up a few times. Its specificity is not known. TCRdb analysed the reads with MiXCR anew, one entry per CDR3 protein. Seen here are hundreds of thousands of distinct CDR3 sequences, less than 35% observed once, and the top ten hold about an eighth. This sample is part of a study of T cell repertoires in cytomegalovirus infection. The CDR3 totals 15 residues. Trimming removed 6 bases at V and 0 bases at J, with 15 bases between. From germline, CDR1 is SGHTA and CDR2 FQGNSA. Here the sequenced sample was cultured CD8+ T cells from PBMCs, taken from culture after CMV antigen stimulation. The receptor comes from a human donor in good health (CMV status not recorded). Some clones in this sample may be carry-over from other donors' samples. J is TRBJ2-7 and V is TRBV7-2, with D tentatively TRBD1 (5 bases). This chain's CDR3 is CASRSQGQLSYEQYF. CDR3 bases: TGTGCCAGCAGGTCCCAGGGCCAGCTCTCCTACGAGCAGTACTTC.